This T cell receptor (beta chain) was identified in a study of neurological immune-mediated disorders. Study results and caveats: In HTLV-1-associated myelopathy, TCR clonal expansion was greatest, and in multiple sclerosis it was least, below healthy controls.

The V and J ends lost 2 bases and 5 bases, in that order; junction bases with no gene match: 0. The CDR3 is made up of 14 amino acids. Germline values: CDR1 SGHTA, CDR2 FQGTGA. cDNA synthesis was performed by 5'RACE with 10-nucleotide random UMIs. TCRdb used MiXCR to reprocess the 5' RACE reads, holding one entry per CDR3 protein. The sample has tens of thousands of distinct CDR3 sequences; around 5.2% are singletons. The study built unsorted libraries from 2 million PBMCs kept at -80 C. This clonotype came up many times. What it binds is unknown. The gene calls are TRBV7-3 and TRBJ2-2; 9 nucleotides agree with TRBD2. The TCR sequence derives from a man between 18 and 35 years old with multiple sclerosis. The specimen was PBMCs. In DNA, the CDR3 is TGTGCCAGCAGCTTAGCGGGAGGGACCGGGGAGCTGTTTTTT. This encodes CASSLAGGTGELFF.